This TCR beta chain was documented in a study of vaccination and CD4 T cells after COVID-19 (dated by TCRdb to between 2021 and 2024). With respect to the entire study: Convalescent patients had a positive SARS-CoV-2 result on nasal swab PCR, and of these patients, several had mild disease and one had severe disease. The convalescent cohort included six males and four females, with two Hispanic individuals, seven Caucasians, two Asians and one multiracial person. Two doses of either the Pfizer-BioNTech BNT162b2 vaccine (n=8) or the Moderna mRNA-1273 vaccine (n=2) were administered to participants. Post-COVID blood samples from convalescent patients were collected a median of roughly 100 days after diagnosis, with a range of 35 to 161 days. Post-vaccine blood samples were obtained a median of roughly 75 days after the second vaccine dose, with a range of roughly 13 to 250 days. Overlapping spike peptide pools from SARS-CoV-2 and from the common cold coronaviruses HCoV-NL63, HCoV-OC43 and HCoV-229E were used as culture stimuli. Control cultures received a CEFX viral epitope pool as the positive control, an HIV-1 Nef peptide pool as the negative control, or no peptide. In about 11 COVID-19 convalescent patients and a handful of infection-naive healthy vaccine recipients, the spike-specific CD4+ TCR repertoire before mRNA vaccination was compared with the repertoire after mRNA vaccination. The research as a whole found: Although the median number of SARS-CoV-2-reactive clonotypes went up from approximately 20 after infection to some 37 after vaccination, the increase was not significant. Of the vaccine-specific clones found in convalescent patients, nearly all (304 of 307) were mono-reactive for SARS-CoV-2 spike instead of being cross-reactive with common cold coronaviruses. The study included relatively few convalescent patients and did not analyze early timepoints after natural infection. In convalescent patients, a median around 89% of post-vaccine SARS-CoV-2-reactive clones were detected only after vaccination, suggesting vaccine-specific priming.

What this sample's treatment or condition label stands for: roughly 10-day PBMC culture with coronavirus spike peptide pools or control peptides (ViraFEST assay). The ViraFEST assay was used in the study, in which antigen-specific T cells were expanded with peptide pools and expanded clonotypes were subsequently identified by TCR sequencing. Positive SARS-CoV-2 PCR tests in the convalescent patients dated from March to December 2020, before Alpha, Beta and Delta variants emerged in the United States. About 1.8 million PBMCs per well were cultured in IMDM with approximately 5.5% human AB serum and roughly 9.3 IU/ml IL-2, plus 10 ug/ml peptide pools. Half of the culture medium was replaced with fresh IL-2-containing medium on days 3 and 7. CD4+ T cells were isolated after 10 days of culture through negative selection using the EasySep CD4+ T cell isolation kit. Ficoll-Paque Plus gradient centrifugation was used to isolate PBMCs from whole blood, and the isolated PBMCs were then either used fresh or cryopreserved at -140C. Triplicate wells were generally used for each culture condition.

To note about this clonotype: What antigen it recognizes has not been identified. No quality values exist for individual bases; no much larger clone is one base distant.

V is reduced by 5 bases and J by 5 bases, leaving a spacing of 18 bases between them. From the cysteine through the phenylalanine, the CDR3 covers 14 amino acids. Solely the CDR3 DNA is kept, with 42 bases framed from the first base. The germline V gene (reference sequence) yields DFQATT for CDR1 and SNEGSKA for CDR2. Library method: PCR. DNA from cultured CD4+ T cells underwent TCR sequencing with the Oncomine TCR Beta short-read assay at the Johns Hopkins FTIC core. The QIAamp micro DNA kit was used to extract genomic DNA from the cultured CD4+ T cells. Oncomine TCR Beta libraries made from cultured CD4+ T cells were pooled using unique dual indexes and sequenced on an Illumina iSeq 100. The authors processed their data as follows. Non-productive sequences were removed, and CDR3s that did not start with C, did not end with F or W, or were shorter than 7 amino acids were discarded. The MANAFEST web application identified antigen-specific clonotypes by comparing peptide-stimulated wells against reference wells and other culture wells. For a clone to be called positive, the clone needed an FDR below 0.05, an odds ratio above 5, and a productive frequency above 0.1% in at least two of three replicate wells. A clonotype counted as cross-reactive if it showed significant expansion both in the SARS-CoV-2 spike wells and in at least one common cold coronavirus spike condition. Using R version 3.6.1, CDR3 homology was evaluated through Levenshtein distances (stringdist) along with unrooted phylogenetic trees (ape). TCRdb reworked the public reads: Q25 trimming with fastp, MiXCR clone assembly, productive beta chains retained. When rows share a CDR3 protein, they turn into one entry using the most common DNA and genes. The V and J calls shown here were made by TCRdb, not taken from the authors' results. Present in this sample are about 1,600 distinct CDR3 sequences, almost 70% of which were seen just once. The ten largest clones add up to 39% of the sample.

This receptor chain uses TRBV20-1 and TRBJ2-5; the D segment is perhaps TRBD1 or TRBD2, each sharing 5 matched bases. The input for sequencing was CD4+ T cells from blood, cultured in vitro, taken after SARS-CoV-2 vaccination. The TCR was taken from a human donor who had recovered from COVID-19. For the CDR3, the sequence is CSAGIGAMRETQYF. The DNA sequence is TGCAGTGCTGGCATCGGGGCCATGCGGGAGACCCAGTACTTC.